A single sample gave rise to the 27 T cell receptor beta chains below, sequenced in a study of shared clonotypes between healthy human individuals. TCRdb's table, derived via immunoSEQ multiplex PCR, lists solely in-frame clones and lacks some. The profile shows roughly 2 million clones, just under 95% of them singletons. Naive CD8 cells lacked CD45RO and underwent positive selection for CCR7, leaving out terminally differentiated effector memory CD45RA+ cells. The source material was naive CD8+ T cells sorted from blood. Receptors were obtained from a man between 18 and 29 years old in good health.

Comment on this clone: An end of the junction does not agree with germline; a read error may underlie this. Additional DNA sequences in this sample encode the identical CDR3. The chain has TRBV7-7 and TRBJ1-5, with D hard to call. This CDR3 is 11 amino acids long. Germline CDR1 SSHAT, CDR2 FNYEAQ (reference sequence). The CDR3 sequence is CASSSNQPQHF. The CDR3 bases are TGTGCTAGCAGTTCTAATCAGCCCCAGCATTTT.

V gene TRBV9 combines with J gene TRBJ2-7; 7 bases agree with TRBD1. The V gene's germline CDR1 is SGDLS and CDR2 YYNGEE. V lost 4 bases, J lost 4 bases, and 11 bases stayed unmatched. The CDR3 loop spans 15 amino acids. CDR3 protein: CASSPGVGGGYEQYF. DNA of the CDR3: TGTGCCAGCAGCCCCGGAGTAGGGGGCGGTTACGAGCAGTACTTC.

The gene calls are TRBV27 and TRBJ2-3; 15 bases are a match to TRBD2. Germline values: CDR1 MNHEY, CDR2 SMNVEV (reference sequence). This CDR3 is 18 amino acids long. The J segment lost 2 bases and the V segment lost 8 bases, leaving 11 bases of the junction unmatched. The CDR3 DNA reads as TGTGCCAGCGCGACCGGGACTAGCGGGAGGCTCAACACAGATACGCAGTATTTT. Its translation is CASATGTSGRLNTDTQYF.

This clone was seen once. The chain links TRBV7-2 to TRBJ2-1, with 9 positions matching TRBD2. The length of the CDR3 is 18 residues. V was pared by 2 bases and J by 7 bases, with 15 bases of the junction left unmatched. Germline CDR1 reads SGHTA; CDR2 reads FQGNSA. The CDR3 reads CASSLWSRGGLGGNEQFF. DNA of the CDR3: TGTGCCAGCAGCTTATGGTCGCGGGGGGGCCTCGGTGGGAATGAGCAGTTCTTC.

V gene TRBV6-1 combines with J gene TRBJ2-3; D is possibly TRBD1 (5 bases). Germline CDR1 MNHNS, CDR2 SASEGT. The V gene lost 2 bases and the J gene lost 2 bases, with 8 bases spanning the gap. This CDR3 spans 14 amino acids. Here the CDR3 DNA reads TGTGCCAGCAGTGAATACAGGTACACAGATACGCAGTATTTT. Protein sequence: CASSEYRYTDTQYF.

CDR3 sequence: CASSLDLGAGNTIYF. DNA of the CDR3: TGCGCCAGCAGCTTGGATTTAGGGGCTGGAAACACCATATATTTT. V usage is TRBV5-1 and J usage is TRBJ1-3; the D gene is possibly TRBD1 (5 bases). The ends were cut back, 0 bases at V and 2 bases at J, with 9 bases in the middle. Germline CDR1 is SGHRS and CDR2 is YFSETQ. The CDR3 length is 15 residues.

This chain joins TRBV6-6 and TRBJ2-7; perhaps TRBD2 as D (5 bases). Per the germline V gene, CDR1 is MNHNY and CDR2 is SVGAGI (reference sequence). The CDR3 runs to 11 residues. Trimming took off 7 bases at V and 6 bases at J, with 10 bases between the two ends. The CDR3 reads CASIAGSEQYF. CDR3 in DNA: TGTGCCAGCATTGCGGGTTCCGAGCAGTACTTC.

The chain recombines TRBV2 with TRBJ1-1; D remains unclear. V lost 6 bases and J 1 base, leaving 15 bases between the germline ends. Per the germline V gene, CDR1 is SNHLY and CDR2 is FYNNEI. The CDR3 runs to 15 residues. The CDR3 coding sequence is TGTGCCAGCAGGGAGTTCTCCGAGGGGAACACTGAAGCTTTCTTT. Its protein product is CASREFSEGNTEAFF.

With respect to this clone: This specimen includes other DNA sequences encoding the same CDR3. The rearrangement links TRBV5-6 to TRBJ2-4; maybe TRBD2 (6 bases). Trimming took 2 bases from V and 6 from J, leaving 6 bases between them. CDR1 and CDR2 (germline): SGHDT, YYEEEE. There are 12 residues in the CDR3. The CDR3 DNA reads TGTGCCAGCAGCTTCGGGAGAAACATTCAGTACTTC. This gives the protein CASSFGRNIQYF.

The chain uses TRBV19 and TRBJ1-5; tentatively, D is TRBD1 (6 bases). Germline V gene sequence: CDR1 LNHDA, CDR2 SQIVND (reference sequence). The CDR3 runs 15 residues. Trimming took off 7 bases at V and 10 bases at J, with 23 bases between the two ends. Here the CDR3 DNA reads TGTGCCAGTACCCCCACTGGGGGGGGCCTGTCCCCCCAGCATTTT. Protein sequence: CASTPTGGGLSPQHF.

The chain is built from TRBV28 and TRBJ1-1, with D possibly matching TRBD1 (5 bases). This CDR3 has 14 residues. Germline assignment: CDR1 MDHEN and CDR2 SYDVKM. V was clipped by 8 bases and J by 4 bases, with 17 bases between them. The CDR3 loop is CASWSAGGVTEAFF. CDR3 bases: TGTGCCAGCTGGTCGGCGGGAGGGGTCACTGAAGCTTTCTTT.

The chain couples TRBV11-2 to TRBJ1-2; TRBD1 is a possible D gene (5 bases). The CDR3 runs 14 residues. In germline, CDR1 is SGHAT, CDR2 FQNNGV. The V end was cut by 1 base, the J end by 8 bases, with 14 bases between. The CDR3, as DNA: TGTGCCAGCAGCTTAGGGACACCTTTTGACGGCTACACCTTC. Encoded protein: CASSLGTPFDGYTF. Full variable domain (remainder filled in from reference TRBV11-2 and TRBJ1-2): EAGVAQSPRYKIIEKRQSVAFWCNPISGHATLYWYQQILGQGPKLLIQFQNNGVVDDSQLPKDRFSAERLKGVDSTLKIQPAKLEDSAVYLCASSLGTPFDGYTFGSGTRLTVV.

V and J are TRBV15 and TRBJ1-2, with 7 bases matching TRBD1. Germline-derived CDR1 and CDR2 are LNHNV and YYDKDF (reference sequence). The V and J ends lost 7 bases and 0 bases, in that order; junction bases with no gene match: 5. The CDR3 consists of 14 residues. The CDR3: CATTEGATNYGYTF. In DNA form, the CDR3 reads TGTGCCACCACGGAGGGGGCCACTAACTATGGCTACACCTTC.

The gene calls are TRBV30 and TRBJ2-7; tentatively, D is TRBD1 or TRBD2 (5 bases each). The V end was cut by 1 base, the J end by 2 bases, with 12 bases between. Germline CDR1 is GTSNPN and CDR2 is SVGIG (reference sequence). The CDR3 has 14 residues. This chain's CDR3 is CAWSETGTAYEQYF. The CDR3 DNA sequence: TGTGCCTGGAGTGAAACCGGGACCGCCTACGAGCAGTACTTC.

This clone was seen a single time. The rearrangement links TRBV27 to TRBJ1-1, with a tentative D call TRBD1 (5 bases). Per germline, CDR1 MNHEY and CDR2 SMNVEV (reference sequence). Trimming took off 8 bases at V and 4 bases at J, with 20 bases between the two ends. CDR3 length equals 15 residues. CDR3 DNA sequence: TGTGCCAGCCGACGGGCCCTCATCGGGGGCACTGAAGCTTTCTTT. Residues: CASRRALIGGTEAFF.

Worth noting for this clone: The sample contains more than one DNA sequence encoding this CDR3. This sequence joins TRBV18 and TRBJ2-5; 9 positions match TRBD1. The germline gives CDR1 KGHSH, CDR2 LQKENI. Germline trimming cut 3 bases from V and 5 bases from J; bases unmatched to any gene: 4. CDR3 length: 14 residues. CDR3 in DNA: TGTGCCAGCTCACCGGGACAGGGCCGGGAGACCCAGTACTTC. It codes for CASSPGQGRETQYF.

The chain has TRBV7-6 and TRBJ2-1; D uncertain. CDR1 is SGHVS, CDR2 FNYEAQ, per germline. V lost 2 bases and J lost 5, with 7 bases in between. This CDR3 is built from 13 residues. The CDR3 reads CASSLSGDNEQFF. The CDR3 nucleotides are TGTGCCAGCAGCTTAAGTGGAGACAATGAGCAGTTCTTC.

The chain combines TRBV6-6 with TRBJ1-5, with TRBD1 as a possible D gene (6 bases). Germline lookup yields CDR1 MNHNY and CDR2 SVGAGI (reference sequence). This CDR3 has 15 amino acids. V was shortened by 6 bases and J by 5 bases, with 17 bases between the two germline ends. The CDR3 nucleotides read TGTGCCAGCAGCCCCAGGCTGGGGGCTGATCAGCCCCAGCATTTT. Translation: CASSPRLGADQPQHF.

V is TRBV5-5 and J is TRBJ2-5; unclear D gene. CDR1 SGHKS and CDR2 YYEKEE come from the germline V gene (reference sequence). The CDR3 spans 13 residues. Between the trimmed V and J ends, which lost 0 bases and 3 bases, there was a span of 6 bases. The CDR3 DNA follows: TGTGCCAGCAGCTTGGTAGTTGAAGAGACCCAGTACTTC. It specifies CASSLVVEETQYF.

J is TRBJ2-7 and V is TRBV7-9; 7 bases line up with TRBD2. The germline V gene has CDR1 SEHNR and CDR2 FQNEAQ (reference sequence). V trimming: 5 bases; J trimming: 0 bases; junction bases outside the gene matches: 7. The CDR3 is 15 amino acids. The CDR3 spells CASSPRGVGSYEQYF. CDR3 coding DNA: TGTGCCAGCAGCCCCCGGGGGGTGGGCTCCTACGAGCAGTACTTC.

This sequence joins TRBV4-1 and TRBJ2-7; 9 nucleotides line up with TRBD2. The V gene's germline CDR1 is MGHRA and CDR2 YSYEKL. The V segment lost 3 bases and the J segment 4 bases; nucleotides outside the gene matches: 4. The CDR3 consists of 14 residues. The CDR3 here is CASSHGGGAYEQYF. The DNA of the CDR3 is TGCGCCAGCAGCCACGGCGGGGGGGCTTACGAGCAGTACTTC.

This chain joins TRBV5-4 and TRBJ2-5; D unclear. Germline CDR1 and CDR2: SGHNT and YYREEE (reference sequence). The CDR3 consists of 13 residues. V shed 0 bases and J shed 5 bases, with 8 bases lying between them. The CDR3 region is CASSLGPHETQYF. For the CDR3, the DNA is TGTGCCAGCAGCTTGGGCCCCCACGAGACCCAGTACTTC.

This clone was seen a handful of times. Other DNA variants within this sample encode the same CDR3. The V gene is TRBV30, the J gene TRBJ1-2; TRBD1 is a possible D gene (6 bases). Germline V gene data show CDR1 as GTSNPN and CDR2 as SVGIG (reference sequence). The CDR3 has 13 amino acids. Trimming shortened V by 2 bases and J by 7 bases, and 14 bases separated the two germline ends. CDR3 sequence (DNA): TGTGCCTGGAGTCACGGGGGGGCGAGTGGCTACACCTTC. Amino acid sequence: CAWSHGGASGYTF.

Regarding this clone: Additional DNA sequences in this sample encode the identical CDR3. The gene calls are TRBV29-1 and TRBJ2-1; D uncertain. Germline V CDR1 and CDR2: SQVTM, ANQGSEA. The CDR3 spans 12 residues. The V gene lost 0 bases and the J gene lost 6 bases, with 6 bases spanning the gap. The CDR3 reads CSVEEGSNEQFF. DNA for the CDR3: TGCAGCGTTGAAGAGGGATCCAATGAGCAGTTCTTC.

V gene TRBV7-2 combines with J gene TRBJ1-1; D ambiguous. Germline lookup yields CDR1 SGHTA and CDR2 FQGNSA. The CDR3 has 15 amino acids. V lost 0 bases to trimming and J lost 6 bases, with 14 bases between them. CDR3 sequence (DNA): TGTGCCAGCAGCTTAGCCTTCACTGGACCGGCTGAAGCTTTCTTT. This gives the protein CASSLAFTGPAEAFF.

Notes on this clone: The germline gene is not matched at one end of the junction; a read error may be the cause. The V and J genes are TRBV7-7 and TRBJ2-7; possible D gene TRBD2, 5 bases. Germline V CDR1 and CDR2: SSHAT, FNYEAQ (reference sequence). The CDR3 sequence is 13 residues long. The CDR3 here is CASSLDAGDEQYF. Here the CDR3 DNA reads TGTGCTAGCAGCTTAGATGCGGGTGACGAGCAGTACTTC.

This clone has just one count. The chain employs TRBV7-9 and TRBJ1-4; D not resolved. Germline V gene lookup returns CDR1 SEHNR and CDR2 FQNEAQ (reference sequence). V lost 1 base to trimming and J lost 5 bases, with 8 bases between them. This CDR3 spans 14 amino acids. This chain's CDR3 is CASSLEDGNEKLFF. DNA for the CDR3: TGTGCCAGCAGCTTAGAGGACGGGAATGAAAAACTGTTTTTT. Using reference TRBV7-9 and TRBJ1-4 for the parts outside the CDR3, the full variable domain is DTGVSQNPRHKITKRGQNVTFRCDPISEHNRLYWYRQTLGQGPEFLTYFQNEAQLEKSRLLSDRFSAERPKGSFSTLEIQRTEQGDSAMYLCASSLEDGNEKLFFGSGTQLSVL.